Reported below is one T cell receptor (beta chain). Its antigen is as yet unknown. Using RNA template, CDR3s of TCR alpha and beta were amplified with iRepertoire arm-PCR. TCRdb processed the multiplex PCR reads anew with MiXCR; each CDR3 protein has one entry. This table has a few hundred thousand distinct CDR3 sequences, 41% appearing once. The CDR3 is 16 amino acids. CDR1 and CDR2 (germline): LNHDA, SQIVND (reference sequence). The ends were cut back, 1 base at V and 8 bases at J, with 18 bases in the middle. This specimen comes from a study of glioma-infiltrating T cells. General observations from the study: Signature shared blood CDR3 motifs were enriched in low-divergence and depleted in high-divergence patients.

This TCR came from a human donor with low-grade glioma or glioblastoma, undergoing nonglioma brain surgery, or in good health (not recorded which). Sequencing input: glioma tissue, nonneoplastic brain tissue, or PBMCs (not recorded which). V and J are TRBV19 and TRBJ2-1; no clear D gene. The DNA for the CDR3 is TGTGCCAGTAGTATAGCACGCCCCCCAATGCCCCATGAGCAGTTCTTC. The encoded protein is CASSIARPPMPHEQFF. Variable domain in full (rest from reference TRBV19 and TRBJ2-1): DGGITQSPKYLFRKEGQNVTLSCEQNLNHDAMYWYRQDPGQGLRLIYYSQIVNDFQKGDIAEGYSVSREKKESFPLTVTSAQKNPTAFYLCASSIARPPMPHEQFFGPGTRLTVL.